This is a list of T cell receptor beta chains from one sample in a study of STAT3 mutations in large granular lymphocyte leukemia. The repertoire was sequenced with immunoSEQ multiplex PCR; TCRdb's copy has only in-frame clones and lacks some. The sample holds 30,000 to 45,000 clones, 88% seen once. Sequencing was performed on PBMCs. These receptors originate from a human donor with T large granular lymphocyte leukemia. Some clones in this sample may be carry-over from other donors' samples. CDR3s include the opening cysteine and the closing phenylalanine or tryptophan. D genes are given only for firm matches. Only some rows state a clone size, as once, few, many or a class for expanded clones.

abundance,d_gene,v_gene,j_gene,CDR3aa,CDR3nt
NA,NA,TRBV7-9,TRBJ1-1,CASSLARTGLGHTEAFF,TGTGCCAGCAGCTTAGCGCGGACGGGCCTTGGACACACTGAAGCTTTCTTT
once,NA,TRBV27,TRBJ1-5,CASSPVALSNQPQHF,TGTGCCAGCAGTCCTGTAGCTCTAAGCAATCAGCCCCAGCATTTT
NA,TRBD1,TRBV7-2,TRBJ1-5,CASSLTGARETQPQHF,TGTGCCAGCAGCTTAACAGGGGCAAGGGAAACTCAGCCCCAGCATTTT
few,NA,TRBV27,TRBJ1-2,CASSLSPLKVWMNYTF,TGTGCCAGCAGTTTATCGCCGCTAAAAGTTTGGATGAACTACACCTTC
NA,NA,TRBV20-1,TRBJ2-3,CSAREVDTQYF,TGCAGTGCTAGAGAGGTGGATACGCAGTATTTT
NA,TRBD2,TRBV7-9,TRBJ2-1,CASSLLAGLYNEQFF,TGTGCCAGCAGCTTATTAGCGGGGCTATACAATGAGCAGTTCTTC
NA,TRBD2,TRBV28,TRBJ2-7,CASRSGLTYEQYF,TGTGCCAGCAGGTCGGGACTAACCTACGAGCAGTACTTC
NA,NA,TRBV7-2,TRBJ2-5,CASSSSGGGPGGLETQYF,TGTGCCAGCAGTTCCTCCGGAGGTGGCCCCGGCGGGTTGGAGACCCAGTACTTC
few,NA,TRBV5-6,TRBJ1-2,CASSLVGQGHGYTF,TGTGCCAGCAGCTTGGTGGGGCAGGGCCATGGCTACACCTTC
NA,TRBD2,TRBV29-1,TRBJ2-7,CSVAGGADEQYF,TGCAGCGTTGCGGGAGGGGCAGACGAGCAGTACTTC
NA,NA,TRBV18,TRBJ2-7,CASSPSKFWTNEQYF,TGTGCCAGCTCACCGAGTAAGTTCTGGACTAACGAGCAGTACTTC
NA,NA,TRBV18,TRBJ1-1,CASSRVSGEAFF,TGTGCCAGCTCACGGGTGTCGGGTGAAGCTTTCTTT
NA,TRBD2,TRBV5-1,TRBJ2-5,CASRPLGGSETQYF,TGCGCCAGCCGCCCTTTGGGGGGGAGTGAGACCCAGTACTTC
NA,NA,TRBV27,TRBJ2-3,CASSQAVPDTQYF,TGTGCCAGCAGTCAAGCGGTCCCGGATACGCAGTATTTT
NA,NA,TRBV7-9,TRBJ2-3,CASSLGPTSTDTQYF,TGTGCCAGCAGCTTGGGACCGACTAGCACAGATACGCAGTATTTT
NA,NA,TRBV5-1,TRBJ2-7,CASSLTDTSYEQYF,TGCGCCAGCAGCCTTACCGACACATCCTACGAGCAGTACTTC
NA,NA,TRBV28,TRBJ2-1,CASRAGTVEQFF,TGTGCCAGCAGGGCGGGGACCGTCGAGCAGTTCTTC
NA,TRBD2,TRBV5-4,TRBJ2-5,CASSHGTSGQETQYF,TGTGCCAGCAGCCACGGGACTAGCGGACAAGAGACCCAGTACTTC
NA,TRBD2,TRBV5-1,TRBJ2-7,CASSLSLAEAYEQYF,TGCGCCAGCAGCTTGTCGCTAGCGGAGGCCTACGAGCAGTACTTC
NA,TRBD2,TRBV18,TRBJ2-3,CASCQSRLATDTQYF,TGTGCCAGCTGCCAGAGCCGACTAGCCACAGATACGCAGTATTTT
NA,TRBD1,TRBV30,TRBJ1-2,CAWSPIDRALYGYTF,TGTGCCTGGAGCCCCATCGACAGGGCCCTCTATGGCTACACCTTC
once,TRBD2,TRBV2,TRBJ2-3,CASSGLAGGLNTQYF,TGTGCCAGCAGCGGACTAGCGGGGGGCCTTAATACGCAGTATTTT
NA,TRBD1,TRBV7-9,TRBJ2-7,CASSFRDSDYEQYF,TGTGCCAGCAGCTTCCGGGACAGCGACTACGAGCAGTACTTC
NA,NA,TRBV4-1,TRBJ1-4,CASSQENLGEIEKLFF,TGCGCCAGCAGCCAAGAAAACCTGGGAGAGATTGAAAAACTGTTTTTT
NA,NA,TRBV29-1,TRBJ2-5,CSVAQQETQYF,TGCAGCGTTGCACAGCAAGAGACCCAGTACTTC
NA,NA,TRBV5-6,TRBJ1-1,CASHKGRFPEAFF,TGTGCCAGCCACAAAGGGCGGTTCCCTGAAGCTTTCTTT
NA,NA,TRBV6-5,TRBJ1-1,CASSYNWNTEAFF,TGTGCCAGCAGTTACAACTGGAACACTGAAGCTTTCTTT
NA,NA,TRBV6-5,TRBJ1-1,CASSYDSYDTEAFF,TGTGCCAGCAGTTACGATTCTTACGACACTGAAGCTTTCTTT
NA,TRBD2,TRBV28,TRBJ2-3,CASSLWLAGSTDTQYF,TGTGCCAGCAGTTTATGGTTAGCGGGGAGCACAGATACGCAGTATTTT
NA,NA,TRBV15,TRBJ2-3,CATTQKKGLDTQYF,TGTGCCACCACCCAAAAGAAGGGGCTAGATACGCAGTATTTT
NA,NA,TRBV9,TRBJ1-1,CASSVGQGTEAFF,TGTGCCAGCAGCGTAGGGCAAGGTACTGAAGCTTTCTTT
NA,TRBD1,TRBV19,TRBJ1-5,CASSIMGDSQPQHF,TGTGCCAGTAGTATTATGGGGGACAGTCAGCCCCAGCATTTT